Below are 30 T cell receptor beta chains sequenced from a single sample in a study of T cell changes during pregnancy in multiple sclerosis. Generated by immunoSEQ multiplex PCR, the TCRdb table keeps only in-frame clones and is missing some. The sample contains about 32,000 clones, roughly nine tenths of which appear only once. This material consisted of CD8+ T cells from peripheral blood mononuclear cells, taken in the first trimester of pregnancy. The receptors come from a female donor with multiple sclerosis, enrolled in a pregnancy study.

V is TRBV9 and J is TRBJ1-3; possibly TRBD1 for D (6 bases). The CDR3 has 15 amino acids. Trimming pared 2 bases from V and 2 bases from J, leaving 11 bases between. Germline CDR1 is SGDLS and CDR2 is YYNGEE. The CDR3 nucleotides are TGTGCCAGCAGCGTTTGGACAGCTCCTGGAAACACCATATATTTT. The encoded protein is CASSVWTAPGNTIYF.

This chain connects TRBV19 to TRBJ1-5; TRBD1 matches at 8 bases. This CDR3 region has 14 residues. V was clipped by 5 bases and J by 6 bases; unmatched bases: 6. Germline values: CDR1 LNHDA, CDR2 SQIVND (reference sequence). The CDR3 loop is CASSPGGLGQPQHF. The CDR3 region has the DNA TGTGCCAGTAGTCCAGGGGGCCTGGGTCAGCCCCAGCATTTT.

V and J are TRBV11-3 and TRBJ2-3; D remains unclear. The V gene's germline CDR1 is SGHNT and CDR2 YENEEA. Trimming took off 5 bases at V and 2 bases at J, with 8 bases between the two ends. This CDR3 is built from 13 residues. This chain's CDR3 is CASSLVPTDTQYF. In DNA, the CDR3 is TGTGCCAGCAGCCTTGTCCCCACAGATACGCAGTATTTT.

About this clone itself: Different DNA sequences within this sample yield the same CDR3. This CDR3 reads CASSLGQGQETQYF. The CDR3 coding sequence is TGCGCCAGCAGCTTGGGACAGGGTCAAGAGACCCAGTACTTC. This rearrangement joins TRBV5-1 to TRBJ2-5; 7 nucleotides match TRBD1. CDR3 length: 14 amino acids. Trimming removed 0 bases from V and 2 bases from J; junction bases left unmatched: 1. Germline V gene data show CDR1 as SGHRS and CDR2 as YFSETQ.

The V call is TRBV2, the J call TRBJ1-1; no definite D call. Germline V lookup: CDR1 SNHLY, CDR2 FYNNEI. The length of the CDR3 is 14 residues. Trimming removed 4 bases from V and 3 bases from J, with 12 bases in between. The CDR3 nucleotides are TGTGCCAGCAGTGGGGCAGGTTGGGACACTGAAGCTTTCTTT. Translation: CASSGAGWDTEAFF.

The gene calls are TRBV7-9 and TRBJ1-4; D uncertain. Germline V gene lookup returns CDR1 SEHNR and CDR2 FQNEAQ (reference sequence). V gave up 8 bases and J gave up 8 bases, with 12 bases separating them. The CDR3 consists of 12 residues. The CDR3: CASQVGREKLFF. The CDR3 DNA is TGTGCCAGCCAGGTGGGCCGAGAAAAACTGTTTTTT.

The chain couples TRBV27 to TRBJ2-2; D is uncertain. Germline loops: CDR1 MNHEY, CDR2 SMNVEV (reference sequence). This CDR3 comprises 16 residues. Deletions cut 3 bases from V and 6 bases from J, with 17 bases between. CDR3 coding DNA: TGTGCCAGCAGTTTGTACCGTCGGGTTTCGTCCGGGGAGCTGTTTTTT. Protein product: CASSLYRRVSSGELFF.

This chain links TRBV28 with TRBJ2-7; TRBD2 is a possible D gene (6 bases). This CDR3 region has 15 residues. From germline, CDR1 is MDHEN and CDR2 SYDVKM. Trimming took off 5 bases at V and 4 bases at J, with 18 bases between the two ends. This CDR3 reads CASSAPGTSRYEQYF. In DNA, the CDR3 is TGTGCCAGCAGTGCCCCCGGGACTTCACGATACGAGCAGTACTTC.

CDR3 sequence (DNA): TGTGCTAGTGGTTTGGTACCCTTCCCCTGGGGGGAGGGAACAAATGAGCAGTTCTTC. This gives the protein CASGLVPFPWGEGTNEQFF. The chain combines TRBV12-5 with TRBJ2-1; 7 nucleotides align to TRBD2. The CDR3 sequence is 19 residues long. V was pared by 0 bases and J by 7 bases, with 18 bases of the junction left unmatched. From germline, CDR1 is LGHNT and CDR2 FRNRAP.

Of note for this clone: Other nucleotide sequences in the sample specify the same CDR3. The chain links TRBV5-1 to TRBJ2-2, with 7 bases aligning to TRBD1. Losses at the gene ends were 4 bases for V and 1 base for J; bases not matched to a gene: 4. The CDR3 has 15 amino acids. CDR1 SGHRS and CDR2 YFSETQ come from the germline V gene. Here the CDR3 DNA reads TGCGCCAGCAGCCCCCGACAGGGGAACACCGGGGAGCTGTTTTTT. Its translation is CASSPRQGNTGELFF.

This clone was counted a single time. The chain links TRBV2 to TRBJ1-2; TRBD1 matches at 7 bases. This CDR3 has 14 residues. Germline V gives CDR1 SNHLY, CDR2 FYNNEI. V was clipped by 0 bases and J by 4 bases; unmatched bases: 2. CDR3: CASSEATGSYGYTF. For the CDR3, the DNA is TGTGCCAGCAGTGAAGCGACAGGGTCCTATGGCTACACCTTC. Full variable domain (outside the CDR3, taken from reference TRBV2 and TRBJ1-2): EPEVTQTPSHQVTQMGQEVILRCVPISNHLYFYWYRQILGQKVEFLVSFYNNEISEKSEIFDDQFSVERPDGSNFTLKIRSTKLEDSAMYFCASSEATGSYGYTFGSGTRLTVV.

The gene calls are TRBV27 and TRBJ2-5; D unclear. The CDR3 totals 14 residues. Trimming cost V 5 bases and J 5 bases, with 15 bases left between them. CDR1 is MNHEY and CDR2 is SMNVEV in the germline V gene (reference sequence). DNA of the CDR3: TGTGCCAGCAGTCTCAGCCCCGGGTGGGAGACCCAGTACTTC. Its translation: CASSLSPGWETQYF.

This clone has only a few counts. The chain combines TRBV6-4 with TRBJ2-1; 8 positions match TRBD2. This CDR3 comprises 15 residues. Germline V CDR1 and CDR2: MRHNA, SNTAGT. Trimming took 4 bases from V and 5 from J; bases not matched to a gene: 7. CDR3 DNA sequence: TGTGCCAGCAGTGGGTTCGGGGGGGCTAACAATGAGCAGTTCTTC. Amino acid sequence: CASSGFGGANNEQFF.

The V and J genes are TRBV7-8 and TRBJ2-5; TRBD1 agrees at 7 bases. Germline CDR1 SGHVS, CDR2 FQNEAQ. The CDR3 is 15 amino acids. V gave up 5 bases and J gave up 2 bases; unmatched junction bases: 8. CDR3 loop: CASSPQGNSQETQYF. CDR3 sequence (DNA): TGTGCCAGCAGCCCACAGGGGAATTCTCAAGAGACCCAGTACTTC.

The chain links TRBV30 to TRBJ2-7; 9 bases align to TRBD2. The CDR3 is made up of 16 amino acids. J gave up 9 bases and V 2 bases, and 17 bases lay outside the gene matches. Germline-derived CDR1 and CDR2 are GTSNPN and SVGIG (reference sequence). This CDR3 reads CAWSSTPGLAGEVQYF. The CDR3 nucleotides read TGTGCCTGGAGTTCAACCCCAGGGTTAGCGGGAGAAGTGCAGTACTTC.

This clone was seen a single time. Additional DNA sequences in this sample encode the identical CDR3. This chain connects TRBV7-2 to TRBJ2-5, with D maybe TRBD2 (6 bases). Germline CDR1 and CDR2: SGHTA and FQGNSA. Trimming shortened V by 0 bases and J by 5 bases, and 10 bases separated the two germline ends. The CDR3 consists of 14 residues. The CDR3 is CASSLAGGGETQYF. CDR3 bases: TGTGCCAGCAGCTTAGCGGGAGGTGGGGAGACCCAGTACTTC. The variable domain in full, completed from reference TRBV7-2 and TRBJ2-5, reads GAGVSQSPSNKVTEKGKDVELRCDPISGHTALYWYRQSLGQGLEFLIYFQGNSAPDKSGLPSDRFSAERTGGSVSTLTIQRTQQEDSAVYLCASSLAGGGETQYFGPGTRLLVL.

The rearrangement links TRBV19 to TRBJ1-1; no reliable D call. The CDR3 extends over 14 amino acids. Trimming removed 7 bases from V and 7 bases from J, with 19 bases in between. Looked up from germline, CDR1 is LNHDA and CDR2 is SQIVND (reference sequence). CDR3 region: CASIKSAWAGEAFF. CDR3 sequence (DNA): TGTGCCAGTATCAAGTCGGCTTGGGCGGGTGAAGCTTTCTTT.

The gene calls are TRBV7-2 and TRBJ2-7; D ambiguous. Germline values: CDR1 SGHTA, CDR2 FQGNSA. The CDR3 contains 11 residues. Trimming stripped 7 bases from V and 3 bases from J, with 7 bases between. CDR3 residues: CASIKNYEQYF. CDR3 DNA sequence: TGTGCCAGCATCAAAAACTACGAGCAGTACTTC. Full variable domain (outside the CDR3, taken from reference TRBV7-2 and TRBJ2-7): GAGVSQSPSNKVTEKGKDVELRCDPISGHTALYWYRQSLGQGLEFLIYFQGNSAPDKSGLPSDRFSAERTGGSVSTLTIQRTQQEDSAVYLCASIKNYEQYFGPGTRLTVT.

J is TRBJ1-5 and V is TRBV6-5; D is ambiguous. Trimming took off 5 bases at V and 2 bases at J, with 13 bases between the two ends. This CDR3 region has 15 residues. The germline CDR1 and CDR2 sequences are MNHEY and SVGAGI. CDR3 sequence reads: CASSLQSGGNQPQHF. In nucleotides, the CDR3 is TGTGCCAGCAGTCTCCAGTCCGGGGGCAATCAGCCCCAGCATTTT.

This clone was found many times. This chain connects TRBV27 to TRBJ2-7; D uncertain. CDR1 and CDR2 (germline): MNHEY, SMNVEV (reference sequence). CDR3 length: 13 amino acids. V was clipped by 5 bases and J by 4 bases, with 12 bases between them. CDR3 nucleotide sequence: TGTGCCAGCAGTGTAGGTAGCCCTTACGAGCAGTACTTC. Its translation is CASSVGSPYEQYF.

This chain connects TRBV7-9 to TRBJ2-7; the match to TRBD1 covers 12 bases. The length of the CDR3 is 17 residues. Germline CDR1 and CDR2: SEHNR and FQNEAQ (reference sequence). V lost 0 bases to trimming and J lost 7 bases; unmatched junction nucleotides: 10. The CDR3: CASSLADSGQGAMEQYF. The CDR3, as DNA: TGTGCCAGCAGCTTAGCGGATTCGGGACAGGGGGCAATGGAGCAGTACTTC. Together with reference TRBV7-9 and TRBJ2-7, the CDR3 gives the full variable domain: DTGVSQNPRHKITKRGQNVTFRCDPISEHNRLYWYRQTLGQGPEFLTYFQNEAQLEKSRLLSDRFSAERPKGSFSTLEIQRTEQGDSAMYLCASSLADSGQGAMEQYFGPGTRLTVT.

V and J are TRBV6-5 and TRBJ1-2; D remains ambiguous. V lost 4 bases and J 6 bases, leaving 15 bases between the germline ends. The CDR3 contains 14 residues. Germline CDR1 reads MNHEY; CDR2 reads SVGAGI. This chain's CDR3 is CASSSSTFHNGYTF. As DNA, the CDR3 is TGTGCCAGCAGTTCGTCCACCTTTCACAATGGCTACACCTTC.

V gene TRBV2 combines with J gene TRBJ2-1; 10 bases agree with TRBD2. The germline V gene has CDR1 SNHLY and CDR2 FYNNEI. This CDR3 contains 17 residues. The J segment lost 6 bases and the V segment lost 4 bases, leaving 12 bases of the junction unmatched. For the CDR3, the DNA is TGTGCCAGCAGTGGAGGCCTGCTAGCGGGAGTTTTCAATGAGCAGTTCTTC. Amino acids: CASSGGLLAGVFNEQFF.

The chain combines TRBV27 with TRBJ2-2, with a possible D match to TRBD2 (6 bases). With 3 bases removed from V and 2 bases from J, the gap between germline ends came to 10 bases. The CDR3 covers 15 residues. Looked up from germline, CDR1 is MNHEY and CDR2 is SMNVEV (reference sequence). Here the CDR3 reads CASSLGAGNTGELFF. As DNA, the CDR3 is TGTGCCAGCAGTTTGGGAGCGGGCAACACCGGGGAGCTGTTTTTT.

This clone was seen more than once but under ten times. The chain combines TRBV5-1 with TRBJ1-1; 9 nucleotides line up with TRBD1. The V segment lost 0 bases and the J segment 7 bases; nucleotides outside the gene matches: 7. The length of the CDR3 is 15 residues. Germline V lookup: CDR1 SGHRS, CDR2 YFSETQ. This chain's CDR3 is CASSLGTGEWVEAFF. CDR3 sequence (DNA): TGCGCCAGCAGCTTGGGGACAGGGGAGTGGGTTGAAGCTTTCTTT.

The gene calls are TRBV4-2 and TRBJ2-3, with 8 nucleotides matching TRBD2. Germline assignment: CDR1 LGHNA and CDR2 YNFKEQ. Trimming took 6 bases from V and 1 from J; bases not matched to a gene: 6. The CDR3 runs to 15 residues. CDR3 region: CASSPTSGGTDTQYF. In DNA, the CDR3 is TGTGCCAGCAGTCCAACTAGCGGAGGCACAGATACGCAGTATTTT.

This chain uses TRBV7-9 with TRBJ2-7; 7 positions agree with TRBD1. CDR3 length: 15 amino acids. Germline V gives CDR1 SEHNR, CDR2 FQNEAQ (reference sequence). Losses at the gene ends were 3 bases for V and 5 bases for J; bases not matched to a gene: 10. CDR3 region: CASSFSSGQGDEQYF. The DNA of the CDR3 is TGTGCCAGCAGCTTTTCGTCCGGTCAGGGGGACGAGCAGTACTTC.

The chain employs TRBV28 and TRBJ2-5; D call uncertain. Germline V gives CDR1 MDHEN, CDR2 SYDVKM. The CDR3 covers 14 residues. The V and J ends lost 3 bases and 2 bases respectively, with 10 bases between them. The CDR3 spells CASSFTPSQETQYF. The CDR3 nucleotides read TGTGCCAGCAGTTTTACCCCGAGTCAAGAGACCCAGTACTTC.

The chain has TRBV30 and TRBJ1-2; D is perhaps TRBD1 (6 bases). This CDR3 has 13 residues. Germline loops: CDR1 GTSNPN, CDR2 SVGIG (reference sequence). Deletions cut 4 bases from V and 8 bases from J, with 17 bases between. DNA of the CDR3: TGTGCCTGGACAGGGGAGGGCCTAGGAGGCTACACCTTC. Translated, it gives CAWTGEGLGGYTF.

The V call is TRBV19, the J call TRBJ1-4, with TRBD1 matching 7 bases. V trimming: 6 bases; J trimming: 0 bases; junction bases outside the gene matches: 10. The length of the CDR3 is 17 residues. Germline V gene lookup returns CDR1 LNHDA and CDR2 SQIVND (reference sequence). The CDR3 sequence: CASRGQLEIPTNEKLFF. In nucleotides, the CDR3 is TGTGCCAGTAGGGGACAGTTGGAAATCCCAACTAATGAAAAACTGTTTTTT.